This T cell receptor (beta chain) was recorded in a study of cytomegalovirus exposure and HLA in healthy donors. Amplification used 60 Vbeta primers and 13 Jbeta primers. Profiled with immunoSEQ multiplex PCR; TCRdb holds only in-frame clones, not every one. This sample contains approximately 190,000 clones. This sequence originates from a boy between 10 and 17 years old in good health and CMV-seronegative. Sequencing was done on a sample of PBMCs.

The CDR3 loop reads CASSPNRGGEQYF. Here the CDR3 DNA reads TGTGCCAGCAGCCCGAACAGGGGCGGCGAGCAGTACTTC. The chain carries TRBV4-2 and TRBJ2-7; 7 nucleotides match TRBD1. The CDR3 extends over 13 amino acids. The germline gives CDR1 LGHNA, CDR2 YNFKEQ. Trimming took 4 bases from V and 6 from J; bases not matched to a gene: 6.